The 24 T cell receptor beta chains presented below share a single source sample, sequenced in a study of technical replicates of blood from several donors (dated by TCRdb to 2016 to 2017). Libraries came from the immunoSEQ multiplex PCR assay. TCRdb re-hosts the immuneACCESS table, in-frame sequences only. Its copies lack some clones; in the studies checked, an unresolved V gene accounts for under half of them, and the cause for the rest is not known. The table for this sample lists approximately 94,000 clones; 90% to 97% of them were counted only once. About 0.38% of the sample is taken by the ten largest. Sequenced: T cells isolated from PBMCs. Receptors were obtained from a human donor in good health.

The count of this clone is one. The rearrangement joins TRBV11-2 to TRBJ2-7; tentatively, D is TRBD2 (6 bases). V lost 8 bases, J lost 3 bases, and 14 bases lay in between. The CDR3 sequence is 13 residues long. CDR1 is SGHAT, CDR2 FQNNGV, per germline. The CDR3 is CASRAGRLYEQYF. In nucleotides, the CDR3 is TGTGCCAGCCGCGCGGGGAGACTCTACGAGCAGTACTTC.

The V and J genes are TRBV9 and TRBJ2-7; D may be TRBD2 (5 bases). The CDR3 length is 15 residues. The V gene's germline CDR1 is SGDLS and CDR2 YYNGEE. Trimming took 2 bases from V and 0 from J, leaving 12 bases between them. CDR3 DNA: TGTGCCAGCAGCGTCGCACCCGGGATCTCCTACGAGCAGTACTTC. Protein product: CASSVAPGISYEQYF.

The chain employs TRBV29-1 and TRBJ2-7; 7 bases agree with TRBD1. There are 11 residues in the CDR3. J gave up 4 bases and V 4 bases, and 1 base lay outside the gene matches. From germline, CDR1 is SQVTM and CDR2 ANQGSEA. CDR3 loop: CSVVQGYEQYF. Written as DNA, the CDR3 is TGCAGCGTTGTACAGGGGTACGAGCAGTACTTC.

The rearrangement links TRBV20-1 to TRBJ2-1; no reliable D call. Looked up from germline, CDR1 is DFQATT and CDR2 is SNEGSKA (reference sequence). The CDR3 has 11 amino acids. Trimming cost V 5 bases and J 4 bases, with 6 bases left between them. The CDR3 region is CSASRYNEQFF. CDR3 nucleotide sequence: TGCAGTGCTTCTAGGTACAATGAGCAGTTCTTC.

V and J are TRBV19 and TRBJ2-1; D gene unclear. The germline CDR1 and CDR2 sequences are LNHDA and SQIVND (reference sequence). V shed 3 bases and J shed 1 base, with 13 bases lying between them. The CDR3 length is 16 residues. The CDR3 nucleotides are TGTGCCAGTAGTATTAGTGGTAGTGTATCCTACAATGAGCAGTTCTTC. Translation: CASSISGSVSYNEQFF.

The rearrangement links TRBV6-1 to TRBJ2-7; no clear D gene. The CDR3 contains 17 residues. Trimming stripped 1 base from V and 3 bases from J, with 19 bases between. Germline CDR1 MNHNS, CDR2 SASEGT. The CDR3 DNA reads TGTGCCAGCAGTGAAGACGATGTAGGAACAGTTGACTACGAGCAGTACTTC. Amino acid sequence: CASSEDDVGTVDYEQYF.

The CDR3 reads CASSFDGGAYGYTF. The CDR3 DNA sequence: TGCGCCAGCAGCTTTGATGGGGGGGCCTATGGCTACACCTTC. The chain recombines TRBV5-1 with TRBJ1-2; possible D gene TRBD1, 6 bases. The CDR3 loop spans 14 amino acids. The ends were cut back, 2 bases at V and 4 bases at J, with 12 bases in the middle. The germline CDR1 and CDR2 sequences are SGHRS and YFSETQ. Full variable domain (missing parts from reference TRBV5-1 and TRBJ1-2): KAGVTQTPRYLIKTRGQQVTLSCSPISGHRSVSWYQQTPGQGLQFLFEYFSETQRNKGNFPGRFSGRQFSNSRSEMNVSTLELGDSALYLCASSFDGGAYGYTFGSGTRLTVV.

The count of this clone is one. CDR3 amino acids: CASSLIDRTIAGYTF. The CDR3 coding sequence is TGCGCCAGCAGCTTGATAGACAGAACAATCGCTGGCTACACCTTC. V usage is TRBV5-1 and J usage is TRBJ1-2, with D possibly being TRBD1 (5 bases). This CDR3 is built from 15 residues. Germline V CDR1 and CDR2: SGHRS, YFSETQ. Trimming left V 1 base short and J 7 bases short, with 17 bases between.

The V and J genes are TRBV7-9 and TRBJ1-2, with D maybe TRBD1 (5 bases). With 3 bases removed from V and 4 bases from J, the gap between germline ends came to 9 bases. Germline CDR1 SEHNR, CDR2 FQNEAQ (reference sequence). The length of the CDR3 is 13 residues. This CDR3 is CASSLTASYGYTF. DNA for the CDR3: TGTGCCAGCAGCTTGACAGCCAGCTATGGCTACACCTTC.

The V gene is TRBV5-4, the J gene TRBJ2-2; D call uncertain. V dropped 1 base and J dropped 6 bases, with 4 bases sitting between them. The CDR3 has 12 residues. Germline V gene data show CDR1 as SGHNT and CDR2 as YYREEE (reference sequence). The DNA for the CDR3 is TGTGCCAGCAGCTTGAAGCCCGGGGAGCTGTTTTTT. Translating gives CASSLKPGELFF.

The genes are TRBV25-1 and TRBJ1-1, with 10 positions matching TRBD1. Germline V gene sequence: CDR1 MGHDK, CDR2 SYGVNS. The V and J ends lost 4 bases and 0 bases, in that order; junction bases with no gene match: 8. CDR3 length: 17 residues. The CDR3 sequence: CASSGAQDRGLNTEAFF. DNA for the CDR3: TGTGCCAGCAGTGGGGCCCAGGACAGGGGGTTGAACACTGAAGCTTTCTTT. Based on the CDR3 plus reference TRBV25-1 and TRBJ1-1, the full variable domain is EADIYQTPRYLVIGTGKKITLECSQTMGHDKMYWYQQDPGMELHLIHYSYGVNSTEKGDLSSESTVSRIRTEHFPLTLESARPSHTSQYLCASSGAQDRGLNTEAFFGQGTRLTVV.

The chain uses TRBV4-1 and TRBJ2-5, with D perhaps matching TRBD2 (5 bases). Germline assignment: CDR1 MGHRA and CDR2 YSYEKL. Trimming removed 4 bases from V and 2 bases from J, with 8 bases in between. This CDR3 spans 13 amino acids. The CDR3 sequence is CASSPGFQETQYF. The CDR3 nucleotides read TGCGCCAGCAGCCCGGGATTTCAAGAGACCCAGTACTTC.

The chain has TRBV9 and TRBJ1-5; 7 bases are a match to TRBD1. The germline CDR1 and CDR2 sequences are SGDLS and YYNGEE. The CDR3 runs 15 residues. V was clipped by 0 bases and J by 6 bases; unmatched bases: 6. CDR3 bases: TGTGCCAGCAGCGTAGGTGGGACAGAAGGTCAGCCCCAGCATTTT. As protein: CASSVGGTEGQPQHF.

This chain's CDR3 is CASKRGEGETQYF. As DNA, the CDR3 is TGTGCCAGCAAAAGGGGGGAGGGAGAGACCCAGTACTTC. V usage is TRBV2 and J usage is TRBJ2-5, with D possibly TRBD2 on 7 matching bases. This CDR3 contains 13 residues. Germline loops: CDR1 SNHLY, CDR2 FYNNEI. The V and J ends lost 7 bases and 4 bases respectively, with 13 bases between them.

This chain uses TRBV5-4 with TRBJ2-2, with 7 bases fitting TRBD1. V lost 2 bases, J lost 7 bases, and 5 bases stayed unmatched. The CDR3 consists of 14 residues. Germline V gene sequence: CDR1 SGHNT, CDR2 YYREEE (reference sequence). CDR3 region: CASSFDRASGELFF. In nucleotides, the CDR3 is TGTGCCAGCAGCTTTGACAGGGCCAGCGGGGAGCTGTTTTTT.

This rearrangement joins TRBV6-5 to TRBJ1-1; D might be TRBD1 (5 bases). Germline values: CDR1 MNHEY, CDR2 SVGAGI. The CDR3 spans 14 residues. V was shortened by 7 bases and J by 1 base, with 13 bases between the two germline ends. CDR3 protein: CASTYDRGNTEAFF. The DNA of the CDR3 is TGTGCCAGCACCTATGACAGAGGGAACACTGAAGCTTTCTTT.

This clone has only one observation. The V gene is TRBV28, the J gene TRBJ2-7; D is uncertain. The V end was cut by 4 bases, the J end by 1 base, with 8 bases between. The length of the CDR3 is 13 residues. Germline V gene sequence: CDR1 MDHEN, CDR2 SYDVKM. CDR3 residues: CASSSPGSYEQYF. The CDR3 coding sequence is TGTGCCAGCAGTTCACCAGGTTCCTACGAGCAGTACTTC. Combining the CDR3 with reference TRBV28 and TRBJ2-7 gives the whole variable domain DVKVTQSSRYLVKRTGEKVFLECVQDMDHENMFWYRQDPGLGLRLIYFSYDVKMKEKGDIPEGYSVSREKKERFSLILESASTNQTSMYLCASSSPGSYEQYFGPGTRLTVT.

The chain recombines TRBV10-3 with TRBJ2-1; 7 positions agree with TRBD2. Germline V gene lookup returns CDR1 ENHRY and CDR2 SYGVKD. The CDR3 is 16 residues long. The V segment lost 0 bases and the J segment 0 bases; nucleotides outside the gene matches: 2. The CDR3 sequence is CAISESKRDSYNEQFF. The CDR3 DNA is TGTGCCATCAGTGAGTCAAAGCGGGACTCCTACAATGAGCAGTTCTTC.

This clone was counted a few times. The rearrangement joins TRBV7-9 to TRBJ2-2; TRBD1 agrees at 7 bases. There are 15 residues in the CDR3. After removal of 4 bases from V and 0 bases from J, the junction contained 2 bases not matched to a gene. CDR1 SEHNR and CDR2 FQNEAQ come from the germline V gene (reference sequence). The CDR3 region is CASSYDRANTGELFF. The DNA of the CDR3 is TGTGCCAGCAGCTACGACAGGGCGAACACCGGGGAGCTGTTTTTT.

This sequence joins TRBV5-5 and TRBJ2-7; possible D gene TRBD2, 5 bases. The CDR3 has 13 amino acids. Trimming removed 4 bases from V and 4 bases from J, with 12 bases in between. Germline V gene data show CDR1 as SGHKS and CDR2 as YYEKEE (reference sequence). CDR3 in amino acids: CASSHASGYEQYF. CDR3 DNA sequence: TGTGCCAGCAGCCACGCGTCGGGGTACGAGCAGTACTTC. The whole variable domain, remainder taken from reference TRBV5-5 and TRBJ2-7, is DAGVTQSPTHLIKTRGQQVTLRCSPISGHKSVSWYQQVLGQGPQFIFQYYEKEERGRGNFPDRFSARQFPNYSSELNVNALLLGDSALYLCASSHASGYEQYFGPGTRLTVT.

This CDR3 reads CASSPMYQETQYF. For the CDR3, the DNA is TGTGCCAGCAGCCCTATGTACCAAGAGACCCAGTACTTC. V usage is TRBV9 and J usage is TRBJ2-5; no reliable D call. Trimming took 4 bases from V and 0 from J, leaving 7 bases between them. This CDR3 region has 13 residues. Germline lookup yields CDR1 SGDLS and CDR2 YYNGEE.

V is TRBV18 and J is TRBJ1-5, with D unresolved. The V end was cut by 3 bases, the J end by 0 bases, with 12 bases between. Germline CDR1 and CDR2: KGHSH and LQKENI. This CDR3 comprises 16 residues. As DNA, the CDR3 is TGTGCCAGCTCACCCTTTGGGCCCTATAGCAATCAGCCCCAGCATTTT. It specifies CASSPFGPYSNQPQHF.

V and J are TRBV19 and TRBJ1-2; 7 positions match TRBD1. V lost 3 bases, J lost 4 bases, and 8 bases stayed unmatched. The CDR3 covers 15 residues. The germline gives CDR1 LNHDA, CDR2 SQIVND (reference sequence). In DNA, the CDR3 is TGTGCCAGTAGTATCCCCGGGACAGTGGGCTATGGCTACACCTTC. Amino acid sequence: CASSIPGTVGYGYTF.

The chain uses TRBV28 and TRBJ2-2, with 8 bases aligning to TRBD2. Germline lookup yields CDR1 MDHEN and CDR2 SYDVKM. After removal of 7 bases from V and 1 base from J, the junction contained 8 bases not matched to a gene. The CDR3 loop spans 16 amino acids. Written as DNA, the CDR3 is TGTGCCAGCAACAAACCCGGGGGGGGGAACACCGGGGAGCTGTTTTTT. Translated: CASNKPGGGNTGELFF.